What follows are 24 T cell receptor beta chains derived from one specimen sequenced in a study of monozygotic twins with cystic fibrosis listed by TCRdb under 2021. Receptor libraries were prepared by the immunoSEQ multiplex PCR assay. TCRdb obtained this table from immuneACCESS and retained in-frame rearrangements with V and J assigned. These tables miss some clones; where compared with another copy, unresolved V genes account for less than half of the shortfall, and the remainder is unexplained. Counted in this sample were approximately 36,000 clones; just over 90% of them appeared once. 0.19% of the sample lies in the top ten. Sample: blood. The receptor source for this set is a boy aged 2 to 9 with cystic fibrosis.

A single count supports this clone. The gene calls are TRBV19 and TRBJ2-7, with D perhaps TRBD2 (5 bases). This CDR3 comprises 13 residues. With 4 bases removed from V and 3 bases from J, the gap between germline ends came to 10 bases. CDR1 and CDR2 from the germline V gene are LNHDA and SQIVND (reference sequence). The CDR3 sequence is CASSTLESYEQYF. The CDR3 nucleotides read TGTGCCAGTAGTACACTAGAAAGCTACGAGCAGTACTTC. The full variable domain, completed using reference TRBV19 and TRBJ2-7, is DGGITQSPKYLFRKEGQNVTLSCEQNLNHDAMYWYRQDPGQGLRLIYYSQIVNDFQKGDIAEGYSVSREKKESFPLTVTSAQKNPTAFYLCASSTLESYEQYFGPGTRLTVT.

This rearrangement joins TRBV7-9 to TRBJ1-2; D remains ambiguous. Deletions cut 5 bases from V and 7 bases from J, with 11 bases between. Germline lookup yields CDR1 SEHNR and CDR2 FQNEAQ (reference sequence). The CDR3 extends over 12 amino acids. This chain's CDR3 is CASSPEFGGYTF. CDR3 in DNA: TGTGCCAGCAGCCCGGAATTTGGTGGCTACACCTTC.

This rearrangement joins TRBV9 to TRBJ1-2, with 7 bases matching TRBD1. V gave up 1 base and J gave up 4 bases; unmatched junction bases: 1. There are 13 residues in the CDR3. Germline V gene sequence: CDR1 SGDLS, CDR2 YYNGEE. The CDR3 reads CASSVRDSYGYTF. The CDR3 bases are TGTGCCAGCAGCGTAAGGGACAGCTATGGCTACACCTTC.

The chain couples TRBV18 to TRBJ1-3, with D unclear. The CDR3 runs 14 residues. V lost 2 bases and J lost 3, with 8 bases in between. Germline values: CDR1 KGHSH, CDR2 LQKENI. CDR3 protein: CASSPDIGGNTIYF. CDR3 nucleotide sequence: TGTGCCAGCTCACCAGACATAGGTGGAAACACCATATATTTT.

The rearrangement links TRBV9 to TRBJ1-6; D call uncertain. Between the trimmed V and J ends, which lost 0 bases and 9 bases, there was a span of 10 bases. This CDR3 contains 14 residues. From germline, CDR1 is SGDLS and CDR2 YYNGEE. The CDR3 region has the DNA TGTGCCAGCAGCGTAGGTGGGGAGCGTTCACCCCTCCACTTT. Its protein product is CASSVGGERSPLHF.

The chain links TRBV18 to TRBJ1-5; possibly TRBD1 for D (6 bases). V lost 3 bases and J 5 bases, leaving 11 bases between the germline ends. This CDR3 region has 14 residues. Looked up from germline, CDR1 is KGHSH and CDR2 is LQKENI. CDR3 protein: CASSPQGIDQPQHF. In DNA form, the CDR3 reads TGTGCCAGCTCACCCCAGGGGATAGATCAGCCCCAGCATTTT.

The gene calls are TRBV19 and TRBJ1-5; 7 bases align to TRBD1. The CDR3 runs to 16 residues. Looked up from germline, CDR1 is LNHDA and CDR2 is SQIVND (reference sequence). The V segment lost 6 bases and the J segment 5 bases; nucleotides outside the gene matches: 13. CDR3 in amino acids: CASRYADREVDQPQHF. In DNA form, the CDR3 reads TGTGCCAGTAGGTATGCTGACAGGGAAGTCGATCAGCCCCAGCATTTT.

This clone occurred once. CDR3 sequence: CASSPGPVSPYEQYF. CDR3 nucleotides: TGCGCCAGCAGCCCGGGGCCAGTTTCACCATACGAGCAGTACTTC. The chain joins TRBV4-3 to TRBJ2-7; D possibly uses TRBD1 or TRBD2 (5 bases each). Trimming pared 4 bases from V and 4 bases from J, leaving 17 bases between. Per germline, CDR1 LGHNA and CDR2 YSLEER. The CDR3 totals 15 residues.

The chain joins TRBV18 to TRBJ1-1, with D possibly being TRBD1 (6 bases). This CDR3 contains 16 residues. CDR1 KGHSH and CDR2 LQKENI come from the germline V gene. Deletions cut 2 bases from V and 1 base from J, with 14 bases between. CDR3 protein: CASSPYAGAKNTEAFF. The CDR3 nucleotides read TGTGCCAGCTCACCATACGCAGGGGCGAAGAACACTGAAGCTTTCTTT. The variable domain in full, completed from reference TRBV18 and TRBJ1-1, reads NAGVMQNPRHLVRRRGQEARLRCSPMKGHSHVYWYRQLPEEGLKFMVYLQKENIIDESGMPKERFSAEFPKEGPSILRIQQVVRGDSAAYFCASSPYAGAKNTEAFFGQGTRLTVV.

The chain uses TRBV5-4 and TRBJ2-2; possible D gene TRBD2, 5 bases. V lost 0 bases to trimming and J lost 1 base, with 7 bases between them. The CDR3 contains 15 residues. CDR1 and CDR2 (germline): SGHNT, YYREEE (reference sequence). CDR3 sequence reads: CASSLGGKNTGELFF. For the CDR3, the DNA is TGTGCCAGCAGCTTGGGAGGGAAGAACACCGGGGAGCTGTTTTTT.

This chain connects TRBV6-5 to TRBJ2-1; D is ambiguous. Germline V lookup: CDR1 MNHEY, CDR2 SVGAGI. This CDR3 comprises 14 residues. Trimming pared 1 base from V and 6 bases from J, leaving 10 bases between. The chain's CDR3 is CASSYYISSNEQFF. In DNA form, the CDR3 reads TGTGCCAGCAGTTACTATATAAGTAGCAATGAGCAGTTCTTC.

The gene calls are TRBV27 and TRBJ1-2, with D possibly matching TRBD1 (5 bases). The length of the CDR3 is 13 residues. V was trimmed by 3 bases and J by 6 bases, leaving 11 bases between them. Per germline, CDR1 MNHEY and CDR2 SMNVEV (reference sequence). CDR3 protein: CASSLLGGDGYTF. CDR3 in DNA: TGTGCCAGCAGTTTGTTGGGGGGGGATGGCTACACCTTC.

This sequence joins TRBV6-4 and TRBJ1-1; no firm D call. The V end lost 4 bases, the J end lost 1 base, and 7 bases lay between the germline ends. Germline V gene lookup returns CDR1 MRHNA and CDR2 SNTAGT. This CDR3 comprises 13 residues. This CDR3 reads CASSAAGNTEAFF. For the CDR3, the DNA is TGTGCCAGCAGTGCGGCAGGGAACACTGAAGCTTTCTTT.

This clone has just a few counts. The V and J genes are TRBV6-5 and TRBJ1-5; D is uncertain. The CDR3 runs 15 residues. V was pared by 7 bases and J by 0 bases, with 13 bases between. Germline V gene sequence: CDR1 MNHEY, CDR2 SVGAGI. In nucleotides, the CDR3 is TGTGCCAGCATGTCCTCTTACAGTAGCAATCAGCCCCAGCATTTT. It encodes CASMSSYSSNQPQHF.

V usage is TRBV7-2 and J usage is TRBJ1-1; D uncertain. The CDR3 runs 15 residues. Germline V gene data show CDR1 as SGHTA and CDR2 as FQGNSA. With 1 base removed from V and 1 base from J, the gap between germline ends came to 10 bases. The CDR3 here is CASSLESAANTEAFF. The CDR3 region has the DNA TGTGCCAGCAGCTTAGAATCAGCAGCGAACACTGAAGCTTTCTTT.

The rearrangement uses TRBV7-8 and TRBJ2-7, with a tentative D call TRBD1 (5 bases). Trimming removed 2 bases at V and 0 bases at J, with 8 bases between. Germline V CDR1 and CDR2: SGHVS, FQNEAQ. The CDR3 sequence is 14 residues long. DNA of the CDR3: TGTGCCAGCAGCTTATCAGGGAACTCCTACGAGCAGTACTTC. Translation gives CASSLSGNSYEQYF.

J is TRBJ2-1 and V is TRBV6-6; 11 bases fit TRBD1. Per germline, CDR1 MNHNY and CDR2 SVGAGI (reference sequence). V lost 6 bases and J lost 7; bases outside the gene matches: 8. This CDR3 has 15 residues. For the CDR3, the DNA is TGTGCCAGCAGCCGGACAGGGGGCGCGAGGAATGAGCAGTTCTTC. It yields the protein CASSRTGGARNEQFF.

The chain employs TRBV2 and TRBJ2-3, with 7 bases aligning to TRBD2. Losses at the gene ends were 3 bases for V and 3 bases for J; bases not matched to a gene: 9. This CDR3 is 16 amino acids long. Germline-derived CDR1 and CDR2 are SNHLY and FYNNEI. The CDR3, as DNA: TGTGCCAGCAGTGAGTCTTTACTAGCGTCAACAGATACGCAGTATTTT. It yields the protein CASSESLLASTDTQYF.

J is TRBJ1-2 and V is TRBV7-9; the match to TRBD1 covers 8 bases. Per the germline V gene, CDR1 is SEHNR and CDR2 is FQNEAQ (reference sequence). The ends lost 8 bases at V and 2 bases at J; junction bases unmatched: 10. CDR3 length: 15 amino acids. The CDR3 DNA reads TGTGCCAGCTTACAGGGGGGCAGCGAAAACTATGGCTACACCTTC. Translated: CASLQGGSENYGYTF. Looking up the rest from reference TRBV7-9 and TRBJ1-2 gives the full variable domain: DTGVSQNPRHKITKRGQNVTFRCDPISEHNRLYWYRQTLGQGPEFLTYFQNEAQLEKSRLLSDRFSAERPKGSFSTLEIQRTEQGDSAMYLCASLQGGSENYGYTFGSGTRLTVV.

J is TRBJ1-2 and V is TRBV5-6, with D tentatively TRBD1 (5 bases). Per germline, CDR1 SGHDT and CDR2 YYEEEE. V lost 0 bases and J 4 bases, leaving 16 bases between the germline ends. The CDR3 spans 16 residues. As DNA, the CDR3 is TGTGCCAGCAGCTTGGAGGGCAGGCCGGGGCCCTATGGCTACACCTTC. It codes for CASSLEGRPGPYGYTF.

The chain uses TRBV6-5 and TRBJ2-7; tentatively, D is TRBD2 (5 bases). Trimming stripped 7 bases from V and 0 bases from J, with 13 bases between. CDR1 and CDR2 (germline): MNHEY, SVGAGI. The length of the CDR3 is 14 residues. The CDR3 coding sequence is TGTGCCAGCACCGAGGGCTGGGACTCCTACGAGCAGTACTTC. Protein product: CASTEGWDSYEQYF.

V is TRBV7-9 and J is TRBJ2-7, with 8 bases matching TRBD2. Germline-derived CDR1 and CDR2 are SEHNR and FQNEAQ (reference sequence). V shed 5 bases and J 2 bases; nucleotides not matched to a gene: 5. There are 14 residues in the CDR3. This CDR3 reads CASSPRGGAYEQYF. The CDR3 nucleotides read TGTGCCAGCAGCCCCCGGGGGGGCGCCTACGAGCAGTACTTC.

The chain uses TRBV29-1 and TRBJ1-5; D uncertain. The CDR3 contains 12 residues. Germline V gives CDR1 SQVTM, CDR2 ANQGSEA. The germline V and J ends were trimmed by 4 bases and 4 bases, with 8 bases remaining between them. CDR3 sequence (DNA): TGCAGCGTTGCGGGCCTTAATCAGCCCCAGCATTTT. Protein product: CSVAGLNQPQHF.

This clone was counted a single time. J is TRBJ2-1 and V is TRBV7-2; possible D gene TRBD1, 5 bases. Germline V CDR1 and CDR2: SGHTA, FQGNSA. V lost 3 bases and J 5 bases, leaving 11 bases between the germline ends. CDR3 length: 14 amino acids. In DNA, the CDR3 is TGTGCCAGCAGCTTCCTAAGGGGAAACAATGAGCAGTTCTTC. Protein sequence: CASSFLRGNNEQFF. Full variable domain (rest looked up from reference TRBV7-2 and TRBJ2-1): GAGVSQSPSNKVTEKGKDVELRCDPISGHTALYWYRQSLGQGLEFLIYFQGNSAPDKSGLPSDRFSAERTGGSVSTLTIQRTQQEDSAVYLCASSFLRGNNEQFFGPGTRLTVL.